Below, 4 T cell receptor beta chains from the same sample are listed, as sequenced in a study of blood T cell repertoires in COVID-19. Clones were read by immunoSEQ multiplex PCR, and TCRdb kept only the in-frame ones, dropping some. There are 88,000 or so clones in the sample; around 88% occur only once, and less than 9% lies in the top ten. Sequenced material: peripheral blood. Receptors were obtained from a man aged 60-69 years with acute or convalescent COVID-19.

This clone was found once. The V and J genes are TRBV5-1 and TRBJ2-3; TRBD2 agrees at 10 bases. The germline gives CDR1 SGHRS, CDR2 YFSETQ. V shed 2 bases and J 6 bases; nucleotides not matched to a gene: 9. The CDR3 spans 16 residues. The CDR3 coding sequence is TGCGCCAGCAGCTTTGACAGCGGGGGGGCCTTCGATACGCAGTATTTT. Translated, it gives CASSFDSGGAFDTQYF.

The gene calls are TRBV7-2 and TRBJ2-7; maybe TRBD2 (5 bases). This CDR3 has 11 amino acids. The germline CDR1 and CDR2 sequences are SGHTA and FQGNSA. Deletions cut 5 bases from V and 4 bases from J, with 6 bases between. Written as DNA, the CDR3 is TGTGCCAGCAGCCCGGGGTACGAGCAGTACTTC. Translating it yields CASSPGYEQYF.

The V call is TRBV10-3, the J call TRBJ1-5; weak D call: TRBD1 (5 bases). The CDR3 length is 13 residues. Per the germline V gene, CDR1 is ENHRY and CDR2 is SYGVKD. V dropped 11 bases and J dropped 2 bases, with 13 bases sitting between them. CDR3 bases: TGTGCCTCGGGGGGTCGGGGCAATCAGCCCCAGCATTTT. It encodes CASGGRGNQPQHF.

In this sample, this clone turned up once. One junction end disagrees with the germline gene, perhaps due to a read error. The rearrangement links TRBV20-1 to TRBJ2-3; 8 bases align to TRBD2. This CDR3 is 11 amino acids long. The germline CDR1 and CDR2 sequences are DFQATT and SNEGSKA (reference sequence). CDR3 DNA sequence: TGCAGTGCTAGACACAGCGGGAGCGGGATTTTT. This translates into CSARHSGSGIF.